One sample yielded the 20 T cell receptor beta chains listed below, sequenced in a study of cytomegalovirus exposure and HLA in healthy donors. Primers for the PCR totalled 60 Vbeta and 13 Jbeta. Here immunoSEQ multiplex PCR was the method, and the copy in TCRdb shows in-frame clones only, minus some. The sample records approximately 140,000 clones, about 78% being singletons. Input material: PBMCs. These receptors all come from a human donor in good health.

V and J are TRBV7-2 and TRBJ2-1; no clear D. Germline lookup yields CDR1 SGHTA and CDR2 FQGNSA. This CDR3 is 13 amino acids long. Deletions cut 0 bases from V and 8 bases from J, with 8 bases between. The CDR3 loop is CASSLASSHEQFF. DNA for the CDR3: TGTGCCAGCAGCTTAGCGAGTAGCCATGAGCAGTTCTTC.

J is TRBJ2-1 and V is TRBV5-1; D might be TRBD1 (6 bases). The CDR3 loop spans 16 amino acids. With 4 bases removed from V and 0 bases from J, the gap between germline ends came to 14 bases. CDR1 is SGHRS, CDR2 YFSETQ, per germline. The CDR3 coding sequence is TGCGCCAGCAGCGAAGGACAGCGTAGCTCCTACAATGAGCAGTTCTTC. This gives the protein CASSEGQRSSYNEQFF.

The rearrangement joins TRBV2 to TRBJ2-2; D not certain. V lost 8 bases, J lost 3 bases, and 10 bases lay in between. This CDR3 spans 13 amino acids. The germline gives CDR1 SNHLY, CDR2 FYNNEI. The CDR3 nucleotides read TGTGCCAGCCTGGCCAGTTACACCGGGGAGCTGTTTTTT. Protein: CASLASYTGELFF.

The rearrangement joins TRBV29-1 to TRBJ1-2, with D possibly TRBD1 on 5 matching bases. The CDR3 consists of 13 residues. Trimming removed 4 bases from V and 6 bases from J, with 15 bases in between. Germline V gene lookup returns CDR1 SQVTM and CDR2 ANQGSEA. CDR3 in DNA: TGCAGCGTTGTCCAGGGAGGGGCGCATGGCTACACCTTC. This sequence encodes CSVVQGGAHGYTF.

This sequence joins TRBV9 and TRBJ2-7, with 7 bases aligning to TRBD1. V lost 0 bases to trimming and J lost 0 bases; unmatched junction nucleotides: 3. The CDR3 extends over 15 amino acids. Germline V gene sequence: CDR1 SGDLS, CDR2 YYNGEE. The CDR3 nucleotides are TGTGCCAGCAGCGTAGAACAGGGGCCCTCCTACGAGCAGTACTTC. It encodes CASSVEQGPSYEQYF.

The chain uses TRBV10-3 and TRBJ2-2; D not certain. V was pared by 7 bases and J by 4 bases, with 16 bases between. CDR3 size: 15 residues. The V gene's germline CDR1 is ENHRY and CDR2 SYGVKD. The CDR3 reads CAITGSPVVTGELFF. The CDR3 DNA sequence: TGTGCCATCACAGGCTCCCCAGTCGTCACCGGGGAGCTGTTTTTT.

This clone was detected a few times. V is TRBV27 and J is TRBJ2-7; 9 nucleotides match TRBD2. The junction had 12 bases not matched to a gene; V was cut back by 3 bases and J by 6 bases. Germline CDR1 and CDR2: MNHEY and SMNVEV (reference sequence). The CDR3 contains 16 residues. The CDR3 nucleotides read TGTGCCAGCAGTTTCGGCGGCGGGAGGGCCTCGAGCGAGCAGTACTTC. This encodes CASSFGGGRASSEQYF.

The chain carries TRBV5-4 and TRBJ2-1, with 8 bases aligning to TRBD1. V was pared by 5 bases and J by 4 bases, with 8 bases of the junction left unmatched. The CDR3 is 15 amino acids. Germline CDR1 reads SGHNT; CDR2 reads YYREEE (reference sequence). The CDR3 DNA is TGTGCCAGCAGACCAGGGGGCGCGGAATACAATGAGCAGTTCTTC. Protein: CASRPGGAEYNEQFF.

This clone was seen a handful of times. The V call is TRBV6-5, the J call TRBJ2-7; possibly TRBD2 for D (5 bases). Trimming pared 1 base from V and 6 bases from J, leaving 10 bases between. Germline V gene data show CDR1 as MNHEY and CDR2 as SVGAGI. CDR3 length equals 13 residues. CDR3 DNA: TGTGCCAGCAGTTACTATCCTGGAGGCGAGCAGTACTTC. As protein: CASSYYPGGEQYF.

In its sample, this clone was seen a few times. V and J are TRBV5-1 and TRBJ1-4; D is uncertain. This CDR3 region has 13 residues. Trimming cost V 0 bases and J 10 bases, with 10 bases left between them. Germline V gene sequence: CDR1 SGHRS, CDR2 YFSETQ. The CDR3 region has the DNA TGCGCCAGCAGCTTGGAACCCGGGAGAAAACTGTTTTTT. Translating it yields CASSLEPGRKLFF.

V gene TRBV7-6 combines with J gene TRBJ2-5; 9 bases match TRBD1. The J call may be in error: the DNA end matches TRBJ2-7 better. From germline, CDR1 is SGHVS and CDR2 FNYEAQ. CDR3 length: 16 residues. CDR3 nucleotides: TGTGCCAGCAGTAACGACAGGGGGTGGCCGTTGGACGAGCAGTACTTC. It is translated as CASSNDRGWPLDEQYF.

The V call is TRBV19, the J call TRBJ2-5; 8 positions match TRBD1. Trimming took 10 bases from V and 6 from J; bases not matched to a gene: 10. This CDR3 spans 13 amino acids. The germline gives CDR1 LNHDA, CDR2 SQIVND (reference sequence). The CDR3 region is CATTQGVGKTQYF. The CDR3, as DNA: TGTGCCACCACACAGGGGGTGGGTAAGACCCAGTACTTC.

The chain carries TRBV4-1 and TRBJ1-2, with D possibly matching TRBD1 (6 bases). V lost 1 base and J 3 bases, leaving 15 bases between the germline ends. The CDR3 is 16 residues long. Germline V gene lookup returns CDR1 MGHRA and CDR2 YSYEKL. In DNA form, the CDR3 reads TGCGCCAGCAGCCAAGGGGGAGCCGGGACATACTATGGCTACACCTTC. Protein sequence: CASSQGGAGTYYGYTF.

The V and J genes are TRBV28 and TRBJ2-5; 10 bases are a match to TRBD2. Judging by the DNA end, TRBJ2-7 fits better; the J call may be wrong. This CDR3 is 15 amino acids long. Germline-derived CDR1 and CDR2 are MDHEN and SYDVKM. The CDR3 sequence is CASSQTSGVSYEQYF. CDR3 nucleotide sequence: TGTGCCAGCAGTCAAACTAGCGGGGTCTCCTACGAGCAGTACTTC.

In regard to this clone: Other DNA sequences in the sample encode the same CDR3. The chain employs TRBV30 and TRBJ2-7; 7 nucleotides line up with TRBD1. The CDR3 loop spans 17 amino acids. Losses at the gene ends were 0 bases for V and 4 bases for J; bases not matched to a gene: 15. From germline, CDR1 is GTSNPN and CDR2 SVGIG (reference sequence). CDR3 loop: CAWSVMVPGTVGYEQYF. CDR3 nucleotide sequence: TGTGCCTGGAGTGTAATGGTTCCCGGGACAGTGGGTTACGAGCAGTACTTC. The complete variable domain, with remaining parts taken from reference TRBV30 and TRBJ2-7, reads SQTIHQWPATLVQPVGSPLSLECTVEGTSNPNLYWYRQAAGRGLQLLFYSVGIGQISSEVPQNLSASRPQDRQFILSSKKLLLSDSGFYLCAWSVMVPGTVGYEQYFGPGTRLTVT.

J is TRBJ1-5 and V is TRBV5-4; 8 bases line up with TRBD1. The germline V gene has CDR1 SGHNT and CDR2 YYREEE (reference sequence). The V gene end was trimmed by 4 bases and the J gene end by 7 bases; junction bases not matched to a gene: 4. The CDR3 covers 13 residues. CDR3 residues: CASSQGAEQPQHF. The CDR3 nucleotides read TGTGCCAGCAGCCAGGGGGCCGAACAGCCCCAGCATTTT. Variable domain in full (rest from reference TRBV5-4 and TRBJ1-5): ETGVTQSPTHLIKTRGQQVTLRCSSQSGHNTVSWYQQALGQGPQFIFQYYREEENGRGNFPPRFSGLQFPNYSSELNVNALELDDSALYLCASSQGAEQPQHFGDGTRLSIL.

The J gene is TRBJ1-2, the V gene TRBV28; no clear D. The CDR3 is made up of 15 amino acids. V gave up 7 bases and J gave up 4 bases, with 19 bases separating them. Germline V CDR1 and CDR2: MDHEN, SYDVKM. CDR3 protein: CASTPQAAGGYGYTF. The CDR3 region has the DNA TGTGCCAGCACTCCCCAAGCGGCAGGAGGCTATGGCTACACCTTC.

The chain joins TRBV21-1 to TRBJ1-5; TRBD1 is taken as the D call from the table, unchecked against the DNA. TRBV21-1 is reported as a pseudogene. The CDR3 consists of 17 residues. CDR3 residues: CASAHTWDSRKNQPQHF. CDR3 coding DNA: TGTGCCAGCGCGCACACCTGGGACAGTCGGAAAAATCAGCCCCAGCATTTT.

The rearrangement joins TRBV6-1 to TRBJ2-7, with D perhaps matching TRBD2 (5 bases). Germline V gene lookup returns CDR1 MNHNS and CDR2 SASEGT. Trimming took off 7 bases at V and 3 bases at J, with 19 bases between the two ends. This CDR3 region has 15 residues. The CDR3 reads CASTWLPAESYEQYF. CDR3 coding DNA: TGTGCCAGCACGTGGTTGCCAGCGGAGAGCTACGAGCAGTACTTC.

This clone was detected only once. The gene calls are TRBV6-6 and TRBJ1-5; 7 bases are shared with TRBD1. The CDR3 totals 14 residues. Germline V gene sequence: CDR1 MNHNY, CDR2 SVGAGI (reference sequence). V trimming: 2 bases; J trimming: 6 bases; junction bases outside the gene matches: 4. The CDR3 DNA sequence: TGTGCCAGCAGTTACACAGGGGTTGGTCAGCCCCAGCATTTT. Its translation: CASSYTGVGQPQHF.